Below, 19 T cell receptor beta chains from the same sample are listed, as sequenced in a study of OX40 agonist ivuxolimab in advanced cancers. Preparation of the library involved the immunoSEQ multiplex PCR assay. TCRdb's version of the immuneACCESS table is confined to in-frame rearrangements and falls short of the full clone set. An unresolved V gene accounts for under half of the shortfall where checked; the remainder is of unknown origin. This sample comprises 70,000 to 95,000 clones, roughly 83% of them detected only once. The top ten clones comprise approximately 7% of the sample. Material: CD4+ or CD8+ T cells sorted from blood, obtained in a trial of the OX40 agonist ivuxolimab. The receptors originated from an adult with an advanced solid tumor such as melanoma, head and neck, liver or kidney cancer.

The chain links TRBV5-1 to TRBJ2-7; D is possibly TRBD1 (5 bases). V was pared by 7 bases and J by 3 bases, with 11 bases between. The CDR3 runs to 12 residues. The V gene's germline CDR1 is SGHRS and CDR2 YFSETQ. DNA for the CDR3: TGCGCCAGCGGTGACAGTTTCTACGAGCAGTACTTC. This sequence encodes CASGDSFYEQYF.

The chain joins TRBV25-1 to TRBJ1-1, with D possibly being TRBD1 (5 bases). V lost 6 bases, J lost 1 base, and 15 bases lay in between. The CDR3 is 15 residues long. Germline CDR1 and CDR2: MGHDK and SYGVNS. The CDR3 spells CASRGLGSGNTEAFF. The CDR3 DNA reads as TGTGCCAGCAGGGGGCTCGGTTCGGGGAACACTGAAGCTTTCTTT.

V usage is TRBV18 and J usage is TRBJ1-3, with D unresolved. The germline V gene encodes CDR1 KGHSH and CDR2 LQKENI. Trimming took 2 bases from V and 3 from J, leaving 5 bases between them. This CDR3 region has 13 residues. The CDR3 sequence: CASSPNDGNTIYF. Written as DNA, the CDR3 is TGTGCCAGCTCACCAAACGATGGAAACACCATATATTTT.

The J gene is TRBJ1-6, the V gene TRBV30, with TRBD1 matching over 7 bases. V shed 3 bases, J shed 10 bases, and the junction held 12 bases outside the gene matches. The CDR3 loop spans 15 amino acids. CDR1 and CDR2 from the germline V gene are GTSNPN and SVGIG (reference sequence). CDR3 DNA sequence: TGTGCCTGGAGGCACGGGGAGGGGGCAAGATCACCCCTCCACTTT. This translates into CAWRHGEGARSPLHF.

V gene TRBV7-8 combines with J gene TRBJ2-7; no reliable D call. This CDR3 has 11 residues. V lost 6 bases to trimming and J lost 3 bases, with 6 bases between them. The germline V gene has CDR1 SGHVS and CDR2 FQNEAQ. The CDR3 nucleotides read TGTGCCAGCAGTCTCCGCTACGAGCAGTACTTC. Protein: CASSLRYEQYF.

The chain combines TRBV10-2 with TRBJ1-1; D is unresolved. Trimming removed 3 bases at V and 0 bases at J, with 14 bases between. There are 16 residues in the CDR3. Germline assignment: CDR1 WSHSY and CDR2 SAAADI. The DNA of the CDR3 is TGCGCCAGCAGTGAACCCGCCGACAACATGAACACTGAAGCTTTCTTT. Its protein is CASSEPADNMNTEAFF.

This clone was detected once. Mismatch with germline at one junction end may stem from a read error. Other nucleotide sequences in the sample specify the same CDR3. This chain joins TRBV4-1 and TRBJ2-7; D possibly corresponds to TRBD1 (5 bases). This CDR3 has 13 residues. The V gene's germline CDR1 is MGHRA and CDR2 YSYEKL. CDR3 region: CASSRGTGYEQYF. CDR3 bases: TGCGCCAGCAGCAGGGGCACGGGCTACGAACAGTACTTC.

The chain uses TRBV19 and TRBJ2-1; no clear D gene. The CDR3 totals 11 residues. With 4 bases removed from V and 5 bases from J, the gap between germline ends came to 3 bases. CDR1 and CDR2 (germline): LNHDA, SQIVND (reference sequence). The CDR3 spells CASSRNNEQFF. CDR3 nucleotide sequence: TGTGCCAGTAGTAGAAACAATGAGCAGTTCTTC.

This sequence joins TRBV2 and TRBJ2-3, with a possible D match to TRBD1 (5 bases). CDR3 length equals 16 residues. Germline CDR1 is SNHLY and CDR2 is FYNNEI. Trimming removed 6 bases at V and 0 bases at J, with 16 bases between. The CDR3 DNA sequence: TGTGCCAGCAGCTCCAGACAGTTAGCTAGCACAGATACGCAGTATTTT. Translating gives CASSSRQLASTDTQYF. Drawing the rest from reference TRBV2 and TRBJ2-3, the complete variable domain is EPEVTQTPSHQVTQMGQEVILRCVPISNHLYFYWYRQILGQKVEFLVSFYNNEISEKSEIFDDQFSVERPDGSNFTLKIRSTKLEDSAMYFCASSSRQLASTDTQYFGPGTRLTVL.

This clone was picked up a small number of times. This chain connects TRBV29-1 to TRBJ1-3; D gene unclear. The CDR3 spans 12 residues. The germline V gene encodes CDR1 SQVTM and CDR2 ANQGSEA. Trimming stripped 7 bases from V and 0 bases from J, with 7 bases between. The CDR3 here is CSAEFSGNTIYF. The DNA for the CDR3 is TGCAGCGCCGAGTTCTCTGGAAACACCATATATTTT.

V gene TRBV7-9 combines with J gene TRBJ2-1; 12 bases line up with TRBD1. Germline-derived CDR1 and CDR2 are SEHNR and FQNEAQ (reference sequence). CDR3 size: 15 residues. The V and J ends lost 6 bases and 9 bases, in that order; junction bases with no gene match: 9. In nucleotides, the CDR3 is TGTGCCAGCAGTAACCGGGACAGGGGGCGCGGTGAGCAGTTCTTC. This sequence encodes CASSNRDRGRGEQFF.

V and J are TRBV10-2 and TRBJ1-1; D unclear. V lost 5 bases to trimming and J lost 5 bases, with 9 bases between them. This CDR3 is built from 12 residues. Germline V gene sequence: CDR1 WSHSY, CDR2 SAAADI. The CDR3 sequence: CASSSPGTEAFF. The CDR3 coding sequence is TGCGCCAGCAGTTCCCCCGGGACTGAAGCTTTCTTT.

This clone is a singleton in its sample. The chain recombines TRBV7-2 with TRBJ2-7, with TRBD2 identical over 9 bases. Unmatched junction bases numbered 3, after V lost 3 bases and J lost 0 bases. Germline-derived CDR1 and CDR2 are SGHTA and FQGNSA. The CDR3 contains 15 residues. CDR3 in DNA: TGTGCCAGCAGCTTGGCGGGAGGGTCCTCCTACGAGCAGTACTTC. It translates to CASSLAGGSSYEQYF. The full variable domain, with the rest looked up from reference TRBV7-2 and TRBJ2-7, is GAGVSQSPSNKVTEKGKDVELRCDPISGHTALYWYRQSLGQGLEFLIYFQGNSAPDKSGLPSDRFSAERTGGSVSTLTIQRTQQEDSAVYLCASSLAGGSSYEQYFGPGTRLTVT.

This sequence joins TRBV4-1 and TRBJ1-1, with unresolved D. This CDR3 comprises 15 residues. V lost 0 bases and J 0 bases, leaving 8 bases between the germline ends. The germline CDR1 and CDR2 sequences are MGHRA and YSYEKL. The chain's CDR3 is CASSQEARMNTEAFF. The CDR3 nucleotides read TGCGCCAGCAGCCAAGAGGCCAGGATGAACACTGAAGCTTTCTTT.

The rearrangement uses TRBV30 and TRBJ1-3; tentative D call: TRBD1 (5 bases). Germline V gene data show CDR1 as GTSNPN and CDR2 as SVGIG (reference sequence). This CDR3 has 14 residues. With 1 base removed from V and 0 bases from J, the gap between germline ends came to 7 bases. The CDR3: CAWSAGISGNTIYF. The CDR3 region has the DNA TGTGCCTGGAGTGCAGGGATCTCTGGAAACACCATATATTTT.

The sample holds one count of this clone. The gene calls are TRBV6-6 and TRBJ2-5, with D possibly TRBD1 on 6 matching bases. The length of the CDR3 is 14 residues. Trimming pared 6 bases from V and 5 bases from J, leaving 16 bases between. Germline values: CDR1 MNHNY, CDR2 SVGAGI (reference sequence). CDR3 sequence: CASRETGKQETQYF. The CDR3 bases are TGTGCCAGCAGAGAAACAGGGAAACAGGAGACCCAGTACTTC.

The rearrangement links TRBV4-1 to TRBJ2-7, with a tentative D call TRBD1 (5 bases). CDR3 length: 14 amino acids. Germline loops: CDR1 MGHRA, CDR2 YSYEKL. V lost 1 base and J 4 bases, leaving 11 bases between the germline ends. Here the CDR3 DNA reads TGCGCCAGCAGCCAAGGGACACAGTTATACGAGCAGTACTTC. Translating gives CASSQGTQLYEQYF.

The chain employs TRBV6-5 and TRBJ1-4; TRBD1 matches at 9 bases. Germline CDR1 and CDR2: MNHEY and SVGAGI. The CDR3 spans 14 residues. J gave up 7 bases and V 6 bases, and 6 bases lay outside the gene matches. The chain's CDR3 is CASSPTGGGEKLFF. CDR3 coding DNA: TGTGCCAGCAGCCCTACAGGGGGCGGTGAAAAACTGTTTTTT.

The chain joins TRBV6-1 to TRBJ1-1, with unresolved D. This CDR3 is built from 13 residues. CDR1 and CDR2 (germline): MNHNS, SASEGT. V gave up 4 bases and J gave up 3 bases, with 9 bases separating them. Here the CDR3 reads CASSAGVYTEAFF. CDR3 nucleotides: TGTGCCAGCAGTGCCGGCGTCTACACTGAAGCTTTCTTT.